This TCR beta chain was recorded in a study of shared clonotypes between healthy human individuals. Study-wide background: Each donor had three CD4 naive, three CD4 memory, two CD8 naive and one CD8 memory plate.

Concerning this clone itself: Its antigen remains unknown.

Findings of the study overall: Sorted-subset sequencing was shown by rarefaction to be incomplete despite large depth.

Per germline, CDR1 SGHVS and CDR2 FQNEAQ. The CDR3 loop spans 12 amino acids. The V end was cut by 4 bases, the J end by 6 bases, with 10 bases between. Methods used by the authors: ImmunoSEQ junction-only sequences lacked quality scores, so their filtering differed. Method: immunoSEQ multiplex PCR; TCRdb's copy keeps in-frame clones and lacks some. That table gives V, J and clone size, and the DNA gave D and trimming. The sample lists 550,000 to 850,000 clones, around 72% occurring once. Splitting the CD4+ cells yielded a CD45RA+ naive subset and a CD45RA-negative memory subset. The TCR originated in a woman aged 30 to 39 in good health. Material for sequencing was memory CD4+ T cells sorted from blood. Regarding subset: CD45RA-negative fraction. V is TRBV7-8 and J is TRBJ2-7, with D perhaps TRBD1 (5 bases). In nucleotides, the CDR3 is TGTGCCAGCAGCTGGGGCAGTTCCGAGCAGTACTTC. Amino acid sequence: CASSWGSSEQYF.